The rows below give T cell receptor beta chains drawn from one sample of a study of vaccination and CD4 T cells after COVID-19. Their antigens remain unidentified. One entry per CDR3 protein results from TCRdb running MiXCR on the PCR reads. The sample gives 15,000 to 20,000 distinct CDR3 sequences, roughly 50% of which show up once; about 4% is in the top ten. The sequenced sample was CD4+ T cells from blood, cultured in vitro. The receptors stem from a human donor who had recovered from COVID-19. The CDR3 runs from the conserved cysteine through the conserved F or W. D genes are given only for firm matches. Rows may omit the clone size; those that give it use once, few, many or a size class.

size	V	J	D	CDR3	DNA
.	TRBV19	TRBJ2-5	TRBD1	CASSMRTGQETQYF	TGTGCCAGTAGTATGAGGACAGGTCAAGAGACCCAGTACTTC
few	TRBV6-5	TRBJ1-5	.	CASSSTKGNQPQHF	TGTGCCAGCAGTTCTACTAAGGGCAATCAGCCCCAGCATTTT
.	TRBV6-5	TRBJ1-6	.	CASSYSSSYNSPLHF	TGTGCCAGCAGTTACTCTAGCTCCTATAATTCACCCCTCCACTTT
few	TRBV20-1	TRBJ2-3	.	CSARNEAIDTQYF	TGCAGTGCTAGGAACGAGGCCATCGATACGCAGTATTTT
.	TRBV6-5	TRBJ1-2	.	CASSYNGQNYGYTF	TGTGCCAGCAGTTATAACGGACAAAACTATGGCTACACCTTC
.	TRBV30	TRBJ1-2	.	CAWSVDSLYGYAF	TGTGCCTGGAGTGTAGACAGCCTCTATGGCTACGCCTTC
few	TRBV24-1	TRBJ1-1	.	CATTGVEAFF	TGTGCCACCACAGGAGTTGAAGCTTTCTTT
.	TRBV27	TRBJ1-4	.	CASSLLGGAEKLFF	TGTGCCAGCAGTTTACTGGGGGGGGCTGAAAAACTGTTTTTT
.	TRBV20-1	TRBJ1-1	.	CSARAVNTEAFF	TGCAGTGCTAGAGCCGTTAACACTGAAGCTTTCTTT
.	TRBV2	TRBJ1-1	.	CASRQELNTEAFF	TGTGCCAGCAGGCAGGAACTGAACACTGAAGCTTTCTTT
.	TRBV19	TRBJ2-4	.	CASSTTERIQYF	TGTGCCAGTAGTACCACAGAACGTATTCAGTACTTC
.	TRBV7-8	TRBJ1-5	.	CASSLRGPSGRGQPQHF	TGTGCCAGCAGCTTAAGAGGACCGTCGGGGAGGGGACAGCCCCAGCATTTT
.	TRBV7-8	TRBJ1-1	TRBD1	CASSARQGRTEAFF	TGTGCCAGCAGCGCTCGACAGGGCCGCACTGAAGCTTTCTTT
.	TRBV7-6	TRBJ2-1	.	CASSLVRQNSYNEQFF	TGTGCCAGCAGCTTAGTCCGACAGAACTCCTACAATGAGCAGTTCTTC
few	TRBV7-8	TRBJ1-5	TRBD1	CASSLARTGFGQPQHF	TGTGCCAGCAGCTTAGCGCGGACAGGGTTTGGTCAGCCCCAGCATTTT
.	TRBV7-2	TRBJ1-1	TRBD1	CASSPVDRDEAFF	TGTGCCAGCAGCCCAGTAGACAGGGATGAAGCTTTCTTT
.	TRBV7-2	TRBJ1-1	.	CASTLGRTNTEAFF	TGTGCCAGCACCTTAGGACGGACGAACACTGAAGCTTTCTTT
.	TRBV11-2	TRBJ2-3	TRBD2	CASTLIGTSGTDTQYF	TGTGCCAGCACCCTCATCGGGACTAGCGGCACAGATACGCAGTATTTT
few	TRBV20-1	TRBJ2-3	.	CSADRTDTQYF	TGCAGTGCAGACCGCACAGATACGCAGTATTTT
.	TRBV12-3/TRBV12-4	TRBJ1-2	.	CASSSVAGQYGYTF	TGTGCCAGCAGTTCGGTCGCAGGGCAGTATGGCTACACCTTC
few	TRBV5-1	TRBJ2-3	TRBD2	CASSLGQVAGAPDTQYF	TGCGCCAGCAGCTTGGGTCAGGTAGCGGGAGCCCCAGATACGCAGTATTTT
.	TRBV30	TRBJ1-1	.	CARGGATEAFF	TGTGCCCGGGGGGGGGCCACTGAAGCTTTCTTT
.	TRBV5-4	TRBJ2-3	.	CASSFPQLDDTQYF	TGTGCCAGCAGCTTCCCACAATTGGACGATACGCAGTATTTT
few	TRBV6-5	TRBJ1-6	.	CASSYVPPVRPGNSPLHF	TGTGCCAGCAGTTACGTCCCGCCTGTACGGCCGGGCAATTCACCCCTCCACTTT
.	TRBV28	TRBJ2-5	.	CASSSRETQYF	TGTGCCAGCAGTTCCAGGGAGACCCAGTACTTC
.	TRBV6-5	TRBJ1-5	TRBD1	CASSSGTGAGLSNQPQHF	TGTGCCAGCAGTTCCGGGACAGGGGCAGGTCTAAGCAATCAGCCCCAGCATTTT